Each of the 8 T cell receptor beta chains below was sequenced from the same sample in a study of cytomegalovirus exposure and HLA in healthy donors. Use of 60 Vbeta and 13 Jbeta primers characterized the PCR. Measured with immunoSEQ multiplex PCR; TCRdb has only the in-frame clones, and not every one. Counted here are nearly 95,000 clones, roughly 69% occurring once; the ten biggest clones make up about 6.7%. Sequences were obtained from PBMCs. The receptors originated from a woman under 40 in good health and CMV-seronegative.

The table lists this clone with a few counts. The chain recombines TRBV10-3 with TRBJ1-5; the D gene is possibly TRBD1 (5 bases). Germline V gives CDR1 ENHRY, CDR2 SYGVKD. The CDR3 spans 14 residues. V was clipped by 2 bases and J by 4 bases, with 9 bases between them. Here the CDR3 reads CAISELEGNQPQHF. Here the CDR3 DNA reads TGTGCCATCAGTGAGCTGGAGGGGAATCAGCCCCAGCATTTT.

This clone has just a few counts. This chain links TRBV6-5 with TRBJ1-1, with D perhaps matching TRBD1 (5 bases). This CDR3 has 11 residues. With 5 bases removed from V and 6 bases from J, the gap between germline ends came to 7 bases. In germline, CDR1 is MNHEY, CDR2 SVGAGI. CDR3 nucleotide sequence: TGTGCCAGCAGTAGGGGTTCTGAAGCTTTCTTT. Encoded protein: CASSRGSEAFF.

V and J are TRBV7-3 and TRBJ2-3, with 7 bases fitting TRBD1. The CDR3 consists of 14 residues. V lost 3 bases and J lost 1; bases outside the gene matches: 1. CDR1 is SGHTA, CDR2 FQGTGA, per germline. The CDR3 bases are TGTGCCAGCAGCTTCGGGACAGGCACAGATACGCAGTATTTT. Translated: CASSFGTGTDTQYF. Supplemented by reference TRBV7-3 and TRBJ2-3, the full variable domain reads GAGVSQTPSNKVTEKGKYVELRCDPISGHTALYWYRQSLGQGPEFLIYFQGTGAADDSGLPNDRFFAVRPEGSVSTLKIQRTERGDSAVYLCASSFGTGTDTQYFGPGTRLTVL.

The chain has TRBV11-3 and TRBJ2-3; D remains ambiguous. Germline values: CDR1 SGHNT, CDR2 YENEEA. This CDR3 has 13 residues. Trimming left V 2 bases short and J 6 bases short, with 9 bases between. CDR3 loop: CASSLRSGDTQYF. CDR3 DNA: TGTGCCAGCAGCTTAAGGTCCGGGGATACGCAGTATTTT.

J is TRBJ2-5 and V is TRBV28; a possible D gene is TRBD2 (5 bases). Germline V gene lookup returns CDR1 MDHEN and CDR2 SYDVKM. This CDR3 contains 11 residues. The V end was cut by 5 bases, the J end by 11 bases, with 12 bases between. CDR3 residues: CASSRGPGQYF. CDR3 bases: TGTGCCAGCAGTCGCGGGCCGGGGCAGTACTTC.

As for this clone: Here the CDR3 omits its conserved ending phenylalanine or tryptophan, so a read error is the likely source. V is TRBV6-1 and J is TRBJ2-7; 11 bases are shared with TRBD1. The length of the CDR3 is 14 residues. J lost 1 base, V lost 8 bases, and 4 bases had no gene match. Germline V gives CDR1 MNHNS, CDR2 SASEGT. In nucleotides, the CDR3 is TGTGCCAGCCTGGACAGGGGGCTATCCTACGAGCAGTACCTC. Residues: CASLDRGLSYEQYL.

The chain couples TRBV18 to TRBJ2-2; 8 nucleotides match TRBD1. This CDR3 region has 16 residues. The V segment lost 5 bases and the J segment 4 bases; nucleotides outside the gene matches: 9. Germline V lookup: CDR1 KGHSH, CDR2 LQKENI. The CDR3 coding sequence is TGTGCCAGCTCAGAAGGACAGGGAGGAATCACCGGGGAGCTGTTTTTT. This sequence encodes CASSEGQGGITGELFF.

This clone appeared a few times. The genes are TRBV19 and TRBJ2-1; TRBD1 aligns across 9 bases. The germline gives CDR1 LNHDA, CDR2 SQIVND (reference sequence). J lost 6 bases, V lost 10 bases, and 13 bases had no gene match. The CDR3 spans 15 residues. In DNA form, the CDR3 reads TGTGCCACCTCCACCGGGACAGGGAAGGTCAATGAGCAGTTCTTC. Translating gives CATSTGTGKVNEQFF.